This T cell receptor (beta chain) was recorded in a study of cytomegalovirus exposure and HLA in healthy donors. Across the study: A prior study identified approximately 110 million unique TCR beta sequences from about 179 million T cells.

Vbeta (60) and Jbeta (13) primers were used in the PCR. Clones were sequenced by immunoSEQ multiplex PCR, and TCRdb holds only the in-frame ones, with some missing. The table shows around 250,000 clones, with approximately 80% occurring only once. This clone was seen once. Its antigen is not identified. The CDR3 is 16 amino acids. V was shortened by 5 bases and J by 2 bases, with 19 bases between the two germline ends. Germline CDR1 reads SGHRS; CDR2 reads YFSETQ. Study conclusions and caveats: Only CMV serostatus was available as immune exposure information. The study labeled 150 to 200 TCR beta chains cytomegalovirus-associated.

Sequenced: PBMCs. The source is an older woman in good health and CMV-seropositive. This chain joins TRBV5-1 and TRBJ2-5; tentative D call: TRBD2 (5 bases). CDR3 in amino acids: CASRRSEGFLQETQYF. CDR3 sequence (DNA): TGCGCCAGCAGGAGGAGTGAGGGATTCCTTCAAGAGACCCAGTACTTC.